This T cell receptor (beta chain) was recorded in a study of T cell responses to AZD1222 COVID-19 vaccine. Study-wide findings and caveats: It should be noted that donors were predominantly white British and more often female, and clonal diversity was possibly underestimated. Breadth and depth of Spike-specific TCRs rose after two AZD1222 doses.

This clone came up once. Antigen specificity is unknown. The repertoire was sequenced with immunoSEQ multiplex PCR; TCRdb's copy has only in-frame clones and lacks some. The sample has 150,000 to 200,000 clones, around 90% seen once. This TCR was sampled from an adult who received the AZD1222 COVID-19 vaccine. The sequences come from peripheral blood, collected 28 days after the second AZD1222 dose.

The CDR3 DNA sequence: TGTGCTAGTGGTTTGGTTACCAGGGCCGTTGACGGCAATCAGCCCCAGCATTTT. Protein product: CASGLVTRAVDGNQPQHF. The chain couples TRBV12-5 to TRBJ1-5; D is possibly TRBD1 (5 bases). Per germline, CDR1 LGHNT and CDR2 FRNRAP. This CDR3 region has 18 residues. Trimming pared 0 bases from V and 2 bases from J, leaving 17 bases between.